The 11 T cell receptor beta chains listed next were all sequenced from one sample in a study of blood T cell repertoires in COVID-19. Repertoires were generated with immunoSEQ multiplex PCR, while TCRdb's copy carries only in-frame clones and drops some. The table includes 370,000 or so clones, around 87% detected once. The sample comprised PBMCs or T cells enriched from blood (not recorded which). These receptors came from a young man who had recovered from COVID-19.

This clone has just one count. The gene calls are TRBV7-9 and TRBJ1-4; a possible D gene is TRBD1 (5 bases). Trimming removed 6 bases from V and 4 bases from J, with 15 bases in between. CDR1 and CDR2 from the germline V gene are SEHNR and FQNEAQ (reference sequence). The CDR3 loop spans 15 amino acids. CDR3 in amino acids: CASSPMGTINEKLFF. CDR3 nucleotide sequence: TGTGCCAGCAGTCCTATGGGGACTATTAATGAAAAACTGTTTTTT.

CDR3 sequence (DNA): TGTGCCAGCACCGAACAGGGGTTGAACACTGAAGCTTTCTTT. Protein: CASTEQGLNTEAFF. The genes are TRBV5-6 and TRBJ1-1; TRBD1 agrees at 7 bases. Trimming at V came to 6 bases and at J to 0 bases, leaving 5 bases not matched to a gene. This CDR3 region has 14 residues. Germline CDR1 reads SGHDT; CDR2 reads YYEEEE.

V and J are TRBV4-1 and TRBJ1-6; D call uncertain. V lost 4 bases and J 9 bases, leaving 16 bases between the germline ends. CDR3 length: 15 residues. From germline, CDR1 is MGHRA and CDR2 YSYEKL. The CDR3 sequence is CASSPSSGSRSPLHF. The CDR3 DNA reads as TGCGCCAGCAGCCCCAGCTCCGGGTCACGTTCACCCCTCCACTTT.

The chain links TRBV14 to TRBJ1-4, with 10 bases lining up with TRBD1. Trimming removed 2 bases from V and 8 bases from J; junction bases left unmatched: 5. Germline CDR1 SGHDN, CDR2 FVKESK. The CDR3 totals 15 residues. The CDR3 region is CASSQRQGAEEKLFF. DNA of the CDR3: TGTGCCAGCAGCCAACGACAGGGGGCCGAGGAAAAACTGTTTTTT. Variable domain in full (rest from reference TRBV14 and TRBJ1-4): EAGVTQFPSHSVIEKGQTVTLRCDPISGHDNLYWYRRVMGKEIKFLLHFVKESKQDESGMPNNRFLAERTGGTYSTLKVQPAELEDSGVYFCASSQRQGAEEKLFFGSGTQLSVL.

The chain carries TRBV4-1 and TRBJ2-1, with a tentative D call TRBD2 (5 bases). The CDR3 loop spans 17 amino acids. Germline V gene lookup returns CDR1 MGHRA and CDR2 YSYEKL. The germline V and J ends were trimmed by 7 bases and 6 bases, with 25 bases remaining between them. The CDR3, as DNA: TGCGCCAGCAACCCCCTCACGGGGAGAAATACAGTCAATGAGCAGTTCTTC. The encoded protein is CASNPLTGRNTVNEQFF.

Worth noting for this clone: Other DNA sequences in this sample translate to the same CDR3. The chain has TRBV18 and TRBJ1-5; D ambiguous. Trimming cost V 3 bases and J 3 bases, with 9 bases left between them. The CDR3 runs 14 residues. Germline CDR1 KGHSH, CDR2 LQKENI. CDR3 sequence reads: CASSPSVSNQPQHF. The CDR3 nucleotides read TGTGCCAGCTCACCCTCCGTTTCCAATCAGCCCCAGCATTTT. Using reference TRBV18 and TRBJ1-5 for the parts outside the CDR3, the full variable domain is NAGVMQNPRHLVRRRGQEARLRCSPMKGHSHVYWYRQLPEEGLKFMVYLQKENIIDESGMPKERFSAEFPKEGPSILRIQQVVRGDSAAYFCASSPSVSNQPQHFGDGTRLSIL.

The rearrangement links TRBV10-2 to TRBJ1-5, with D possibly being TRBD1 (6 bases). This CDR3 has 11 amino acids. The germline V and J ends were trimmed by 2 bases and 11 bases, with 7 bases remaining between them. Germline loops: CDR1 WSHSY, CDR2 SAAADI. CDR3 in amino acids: CASSERGTQHF. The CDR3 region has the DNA TGCGCCAGCAGTGAGAGGGGGACCCAGCATTTT.

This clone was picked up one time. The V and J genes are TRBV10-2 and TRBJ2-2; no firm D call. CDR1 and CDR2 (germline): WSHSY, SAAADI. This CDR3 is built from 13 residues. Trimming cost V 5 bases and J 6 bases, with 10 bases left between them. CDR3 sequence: CASSSYLSGELFF. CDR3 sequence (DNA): TGCGCCAGCAGTTCCTATCTCTCCGGGGAGCTGTTTTTT.

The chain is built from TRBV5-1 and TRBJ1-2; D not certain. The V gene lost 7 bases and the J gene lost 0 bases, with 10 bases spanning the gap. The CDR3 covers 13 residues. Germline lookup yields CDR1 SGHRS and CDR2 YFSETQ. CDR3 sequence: CASQQQPNYGYTF. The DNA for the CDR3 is TGCGCCAGCCAACAGCAACCTAACTATGGCTACACCTTC.

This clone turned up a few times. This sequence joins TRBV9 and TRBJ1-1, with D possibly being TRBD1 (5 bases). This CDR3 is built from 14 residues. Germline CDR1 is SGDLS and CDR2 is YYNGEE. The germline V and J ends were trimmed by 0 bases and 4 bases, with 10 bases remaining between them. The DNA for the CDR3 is TGTGCCAGCAGCGTAGGAGGGGAGGGCACTGAAGCTTTCTTT. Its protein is CASSVGGEGTEAFF.

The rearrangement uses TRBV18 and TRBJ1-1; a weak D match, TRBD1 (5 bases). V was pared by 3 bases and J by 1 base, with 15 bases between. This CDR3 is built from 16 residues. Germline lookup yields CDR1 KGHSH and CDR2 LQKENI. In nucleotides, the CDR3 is TGTGCCAGCTCACCCCCTGGAACAGGCGAGAACACTGAAGCTTTCTTT. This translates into CASSPPGTGENTEAFF.